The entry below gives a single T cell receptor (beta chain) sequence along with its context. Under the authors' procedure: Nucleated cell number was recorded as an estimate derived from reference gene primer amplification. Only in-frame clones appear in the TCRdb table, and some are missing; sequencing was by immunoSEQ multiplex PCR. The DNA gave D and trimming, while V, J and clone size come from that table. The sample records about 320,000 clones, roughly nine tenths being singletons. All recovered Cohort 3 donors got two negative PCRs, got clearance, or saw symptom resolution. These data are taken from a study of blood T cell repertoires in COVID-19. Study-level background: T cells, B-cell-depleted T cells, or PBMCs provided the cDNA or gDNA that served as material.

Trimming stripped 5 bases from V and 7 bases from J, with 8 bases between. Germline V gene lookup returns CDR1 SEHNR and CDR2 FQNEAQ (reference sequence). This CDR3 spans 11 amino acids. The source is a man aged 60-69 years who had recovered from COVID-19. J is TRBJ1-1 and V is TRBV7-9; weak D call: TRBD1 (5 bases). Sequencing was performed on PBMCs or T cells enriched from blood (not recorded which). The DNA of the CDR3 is TGTGCCAGCAGCCGGGGGATTGAAGCTTTCTTT. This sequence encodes CASSRGIEAFF.